This T cell receptor beta chain was retrieved from a study of CXCR3-negative and CXCR3-positive naive CD8 T cells. Study-wide findings and caveats: Naive subsets did not differ in surface CD5, and the authors estimated TCR strength using properties of the TRB CDR3. CXCR3-negative naive cells had less hydrophobic TRB CDR3s than did CXCR3-positive naive cells.

The TRB libraries of cDNA were built by UMI-labeled 5' RACE. TCRdb re-called the 5' RACE reads and catalogs CDR3 proteins one per entry, DNA excluded. Its table lists about 150,000 distinct CDR3 sequences. About this clonotype itself: What it binds is unknown.

Germline V gives CDR1 GTSNPN, CDR2 SVGIG (reference sequence). The CDR3 length is 12 residues. The chain links TRBV30 to TRBJ2-7. The sequenced sample was naive CXCR3+ CD8+ T cells from blood. Subset given: CD45RO-CCR7+CD27+CD95- naive CD8+ T cells expressing CXCR3 (TNR3+). This receptor was taken from a human donor in good health. Some clones in this sample may be carry-over from other donors' samples. The CDR3 reads CAWRKWNYEQYF.